These 17 T cell receptor beta chains were sequenced from one sample in a study of blood T cell repertoires in COVID-19. The repertoire was sequenced with immunoSEQ multiplex PCR; TCRdb's copy has only in-frame clones and lacks some. The sample includes about 220,000 clones, roughly 75% seen only once; the top ten take roughly 6.7%. The sequenced sample was peripheral blood. The receptors were sampled from a woman in her seventies with acute or convalescent COVID-19.

The rearrangement uses TRBV24-1 and TRBJ2-3; 9 bases map to TRBD2. CDR1 and CDR2 (germline): KGHDR, SFDVKD. The ends lost 4 bases at V and 1 base at J; junction bases unmatched: 5. This CDR3 region has 16 residues. CDR3 region: CATSDSLAGGTDTQYF. The CDR3 DNA reads TGTGCCACCAGTGACTCCTTAGCGGGGGGCACAGATACGCAGTATTTT.

This chain joins TRBV5-8 and TRBJ2-1, with D tentatively TRBD2 (6 bases). Per germline, CDR1 SGHTS and CDR2 YDEGEE. V was shortened by 2 bases and J by 16 bases, with 16 bases between the two germline ends. CDR3 length: 12 amino acids. The CDR3 protein is CASSFRRGSDFF. CDR3 in DNA: TGTGCCAGCAGCTTCCGACGGGGGTCAGACTTCTTC.

The chain has TRBV5-1 and TRBJ2-7, with 16 bases identical to TRBD2. The CDR3 sequence is 18 residues long. Looked up from germline, CDR1 is SGHRS and CDR2 is YFSETQ. The ends lost 5 bases at V and 3 bases at J; junction bases unmatched: 11. The CDR3 DNA reads as TGCGCCAGCAGTCCCGGGACTAGCGGGGGGGCCGGTCACTACGAGCAGTACGTC. It codes for CASSPGTSGGAGHYEQYV.

The rearrangement links TRBV29-1 to TRBJ2-5, with a possible D match to TRBD2 (5 bases). From germline, CDR1 is SQVTM and CDR2 ANQGSEA. The CDR3 has 13 residues. Trimming took 7 bases from V and 6 from J, leaving 18 bases between them. The CDR3 protein is CSGSGFQGQTQYF. In nucleotides, the CDR3 is TGCAGCGGATCGGGGTTTCAAGGGCAGACCCAGTACTTC.

This clone has at least ten counts. The rearrangement links TRBV3-1 (or the pseudogene TRBV3-2) to TRBJ2-3; 11 bases are a match to TRBD2. V lost 0 bases and J lost 4; bases outside the gene matches: 6. The V gene's germline CDR1 is LGHDT and CDR2 YNNKEL (reference sequence). This CDR3 has 17 amino acids. The DNA for the CDR3 is TGTGCCAGCAGCCAAGATCTAGCGGGGGGCCGCCCAGATACGCAGTATTTT. Encoded protein: CASSQDLAGGRPDTQYF.

The count of this clone is one. J is TRBJ1-1 and V is TRBV19, with D possibly being TRBD1 (5 bases). CDR1 is LNHDA, CDR2 SQIVND, per germline (reference sequence). The CDR3 consists of 13 residues. V was pared by 7 bases and J by 2 bases, with 11 bases between. The CDR3 reads CASTDRINTEAFF. Here the CDR3 DNA reads TGTGCCAGTACCGACAGAATTAACACTGAAGCTTTCTTT.

This rearrangement joins TRBV19 to TRBJ1-5, with TRBD1 as a possible D gene (6 bases). CDR1 and CDR2 from the germline V gene are LNHDA and SQIVND (reference sequence). The V end lost 7 bases, the J end lost 0 bases, and 10 bases lay between the germline ends. CDR3 length: 14 residues. The DNA of the CDR3 is TGTGCCAGTAATCAGGGGCTTAGCAATCAGCCCCAGCATTTT. This encodes CASNQGLSNQPQHF.

V usage is TRBV5-1 and J usage is TRBJ1-1, with 7 bases lining up with TRBD1. The V gene end was trimmed by 4 bases and the J gene end by 1 base; junction bases not matched to a gene: 10. Looked up from germline, CDR1 is SGHRS and CDR2 is YFSETQ. This CDR3 has 16 amino acids. The CDR3 region has the DNA TGCGCCAGCAGCCCAAGATCGGACAGGCCGAACACTGAAGCTTTCTTT. As protein: CASSPRSDRPNTEAFF.

This chain uses TRBV29-1 with TRBJ2-3; D possibly corresponds to TRBD1 (5 bases). The CDR3 has 14 amino acids. V was cut by 4 bases and J by 0 bases, with 11 bases left in between. The germline V gene encodes CDR1 SQVTM and CDR2 ANQGSEA. The DNA for the CDR3 is TGCAGCGTTGGAAGGGGCGAGAGCACAGATACGCAGTATTTT. Amino acids: CSVGRGESTDTQYF.

The chain joins TRBV6-5 to TRBJ2-7, with 7 bases that match TRBD1. This CDR3 region has 14 residues. Germline V lookup: CDR1 MNHEY, CDR2 SVGAGI. V shed 6 bases and J 3 bases; nucleotides not matched to a gene: 8. The CDR3 here is CASRDRPSYYEQYV. The CDR3 DNA reads TGTGCCAGCAGGGACAGGCCTTCTTACTACGAGCAGTACGTC.

V and J are TRBV6-2 or TRBV6-3 and TRBJ2-3, with 7 bases fitting TRBD2. The CDR3 length is 17 residues. Looked up from germline, CDR1 is MNHEY and CDR2 is SVGEGT. The V gene end was trimmed by 5 bases and the J gene end by 4 bases; junction bases not matched to a gene: 15. DNA of the CDR3: TGTGCCAGCAGTAAACTGCCCCGGCTAGCGGTCGCAGATACGCAGTATTTT. Its translation is CASSKLPRLAVADTQYF.

This clone was counted once. V is TRBV28 and J is TRBJ1-3, with D uncertain. Trimming left V 6 bases short and J 2 bases short, with 11 bases between. The CDR3 has 14 residues. Germline assignment: CDR1 MDHEN and CDR2 SYDVKM. The CDR3 DNA reads as TGTGCCAGCAGGGTGGGCAGCCCTGGAAACACCATATATTTT. This translates into CASRVGSPGNTIYF.

The gene calls are TRBV4-1 and TRBJ2-3; 9 positions match TRBD2. The CDR3 runs 18 residues. The ends lost 3 bases at V and 9 bases at J; junction bases unmatched: 19. The germline V gene encodes CDR1 MGHRA and CDR2 YSYEKL. The CDR3: CASSHPDSRGGGGETQYF. DNA of the CDR3: TGCGCCAGCAGCCACCCGGACTCGCGGGGGGGCGGAGGAGAAACGCAGTATTTT.

This clone was seen a few times. The chain uses TRBV6-2 or TRBV6-3 and TRBJ2-7, with D possibly being TRBD1 (5 bases). Germline assignment: CDR1 MNHEY and CDR2 SVGEGT. V shed 4 bases and J shed 4 bases, with 17 bases lying between them. The CDR3 runs 15 residues. The CDR3 nucleotides read TGTGCCAGCAGTTTTAGTGTCCAGGGCCAATACGAGCAGTACTTC. It encodes CASSFSVQGQYEQYF.

The chain couples TRBV27 to TRBJ1-6; D might be TRBD1 (6 bases). The CDR3 has 13 residues. Trimming removed 6 bases from V and 5 bases from J, with 8 bases in between. The germline V gene encodes CDR1 MNHEY and CDR2 SMNVEV (reference sequence). CDR3 sequence reads: CASRQGNNSPLHF. The DNA of the CDR3 is TGTGCCAGCAGACAGGGAAATAATTCACCCCTCCACTTT.

This clone was seen a few times. This chain links TRBV27 with TRBJ2-2; 7 bases line up with TRBD2. This CDR3 has 17 amino acids. Trimming took 5 bases from V and 5 from J; bases not matched to a gene: 14. Germline CDR1 reads MNHEY; CDR2 reads SMNVEV (reference sequence). CDR3 nucleotides: TGTGCCAGCAGTCCACGCGGGACTAACTTTAAGACCGGGGAGCTGTTTTTT. As protein: CASSPRGTNFKTGELFF.

The chain has TRBV3-1 (or the pseudogene TRBV3-2) and TRBJ2-5, with 7 positions matching TRBD2. The germline CDR1 and CDR2 sequences are LGHDT and YNNKEL (reference sequence). The CDR3 extends over 16 amino acids. V lost 4 bases and J lost 1; bases outside the gene matches: 9. The CDR3 bases are TGTGCCAGCAGCCCTCTGACTTCTAGCGGCCAAGAGACCCAGTACTTC. It specifies CASSPLTSSGQETQYF.